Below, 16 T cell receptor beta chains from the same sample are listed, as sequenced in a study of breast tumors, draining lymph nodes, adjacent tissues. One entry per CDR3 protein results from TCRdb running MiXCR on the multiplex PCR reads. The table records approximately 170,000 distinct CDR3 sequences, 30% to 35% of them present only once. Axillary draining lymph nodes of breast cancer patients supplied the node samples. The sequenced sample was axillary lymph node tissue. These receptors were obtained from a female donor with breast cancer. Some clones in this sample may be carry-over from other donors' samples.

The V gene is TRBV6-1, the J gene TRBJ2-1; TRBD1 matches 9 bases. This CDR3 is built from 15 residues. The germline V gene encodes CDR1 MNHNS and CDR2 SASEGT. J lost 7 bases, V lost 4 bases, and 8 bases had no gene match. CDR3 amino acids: CASSGRQGVRNEQFF. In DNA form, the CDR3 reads TGTGCCAGCAGTGGTAGACAGGGGGTGAGGAATGAGCAGTTCTTC.

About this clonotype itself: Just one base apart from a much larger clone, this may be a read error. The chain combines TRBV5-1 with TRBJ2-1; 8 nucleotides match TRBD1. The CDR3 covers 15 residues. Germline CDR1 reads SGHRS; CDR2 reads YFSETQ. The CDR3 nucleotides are TGCACCAGCAGCTTTGGGACAGGAATCTACAATGAGCAGTTCTTC. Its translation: CTSSFGTGIYNEQFF.

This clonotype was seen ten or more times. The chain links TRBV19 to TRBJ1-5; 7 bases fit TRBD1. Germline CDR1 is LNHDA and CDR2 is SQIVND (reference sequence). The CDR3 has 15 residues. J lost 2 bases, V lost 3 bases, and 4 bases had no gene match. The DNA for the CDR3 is TGTGCCAGTAGTATGGGACAGTTGGGCAATCAGCCCCAGCATTTT. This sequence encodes CASSMGQLGNQPQHF.

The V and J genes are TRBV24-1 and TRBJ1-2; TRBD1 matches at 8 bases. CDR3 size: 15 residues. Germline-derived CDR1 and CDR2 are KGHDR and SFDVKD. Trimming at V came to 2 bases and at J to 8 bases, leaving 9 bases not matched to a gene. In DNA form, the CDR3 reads TGTGCCACCAGTGATTCCCTGGACAGGGTGGGCGGCTACACCTTC. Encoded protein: CATSDSLDRVGGYTF.

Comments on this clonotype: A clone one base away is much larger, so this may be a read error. The DNA for the CDR3 is TGTGCCAGCAGCTTGGGGCAGGGGGAAGTCTATGGCTACACCTTC. It codes for CASSLGQGEVYGYTF. The V and J genes are TRBV5-6 and TRBJ1-2; TRBD1 matches at 7 bases. This CDR3 has 15 residues. V shed 0 bases, J shed 4 bases, and the junction held 6 bases outside the gene matches. The germline V gene encodes CDR1 SGHDT and CDR2 YYEEEE.

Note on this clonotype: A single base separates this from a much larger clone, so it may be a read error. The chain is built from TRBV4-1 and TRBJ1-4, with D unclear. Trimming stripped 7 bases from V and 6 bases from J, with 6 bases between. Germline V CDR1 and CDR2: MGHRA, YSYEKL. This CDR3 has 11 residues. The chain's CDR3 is CASNQDEKLFF. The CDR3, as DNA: TGCGCCAGCAACCAGGATGAAAAACTGTTTTTT.

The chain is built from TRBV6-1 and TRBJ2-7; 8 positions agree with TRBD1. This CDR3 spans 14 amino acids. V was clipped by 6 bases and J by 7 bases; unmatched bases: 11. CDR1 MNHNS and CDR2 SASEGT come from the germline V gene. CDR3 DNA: TGTGCCAGCAGCAGACAGGGGTTGCTTACAGAGCAGTACTTC. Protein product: CASSRQGLLTEQYF.

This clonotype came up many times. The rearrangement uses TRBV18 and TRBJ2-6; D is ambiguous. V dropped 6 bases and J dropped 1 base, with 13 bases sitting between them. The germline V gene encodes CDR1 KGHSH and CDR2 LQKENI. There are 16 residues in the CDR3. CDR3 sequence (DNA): TGTGCCAGCTCCGAGATCCTTCTTTCTGGGGCCAACGTCCTGACTTTC. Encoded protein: CASSEILLSGANVLTF.

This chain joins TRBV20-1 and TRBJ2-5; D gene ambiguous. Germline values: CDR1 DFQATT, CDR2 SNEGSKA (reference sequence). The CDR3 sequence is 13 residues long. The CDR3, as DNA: TGCAGGTCTAACCGGACGGAACAAGAGACCCAGTACTTC. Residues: CRSNRTEQETQYF.

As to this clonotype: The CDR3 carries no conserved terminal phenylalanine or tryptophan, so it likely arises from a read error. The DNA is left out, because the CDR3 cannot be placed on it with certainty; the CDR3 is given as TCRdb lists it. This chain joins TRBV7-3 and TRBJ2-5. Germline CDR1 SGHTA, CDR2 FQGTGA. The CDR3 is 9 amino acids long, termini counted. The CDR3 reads CASSFSSVT.

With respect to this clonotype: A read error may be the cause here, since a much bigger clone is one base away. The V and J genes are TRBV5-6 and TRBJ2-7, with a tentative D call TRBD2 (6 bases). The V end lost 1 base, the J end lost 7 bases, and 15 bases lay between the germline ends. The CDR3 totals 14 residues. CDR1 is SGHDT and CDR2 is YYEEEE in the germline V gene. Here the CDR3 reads CASSLSSAPQEQYF. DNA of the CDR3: TGTGCCAGCAGCTTGTCTAGCGCTCCCCAGGAGCAGTACTTC.

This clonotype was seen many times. DNA for the CDR3: TGCGCCAGCAGCCAAGAAGGGGGCAACCTAGCGGGTGGTTTATGGTACTTC. It codes for CASSQEGGNLAGGLWYF. This rearrangement joins TRBV4-1 to TRBJ2-4, with D perhaps TRBD2 (8 bases). CDR3 length equals 17 residues. Trimming removed 0 bases at V and 15 bases at J, with 27 bases between. Germline CDR1 and CDR2: MGHRA and YSYEKL.

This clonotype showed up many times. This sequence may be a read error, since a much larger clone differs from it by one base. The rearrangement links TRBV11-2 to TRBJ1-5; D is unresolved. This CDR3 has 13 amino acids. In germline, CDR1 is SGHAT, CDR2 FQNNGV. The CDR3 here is CASSLAPNPPQHF. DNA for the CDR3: TGTGCCAGCAGCTTAGCTCCCAATCCGCCCCAGCATTTT.

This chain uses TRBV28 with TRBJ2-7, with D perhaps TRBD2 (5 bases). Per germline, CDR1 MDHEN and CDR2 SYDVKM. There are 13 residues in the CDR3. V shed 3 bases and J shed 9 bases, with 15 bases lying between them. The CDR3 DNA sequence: TGTGCCAGCAGTTTTTCAAATGGAGGTGGGCAGTACTTC. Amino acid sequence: CASSFSNGGGQYF.

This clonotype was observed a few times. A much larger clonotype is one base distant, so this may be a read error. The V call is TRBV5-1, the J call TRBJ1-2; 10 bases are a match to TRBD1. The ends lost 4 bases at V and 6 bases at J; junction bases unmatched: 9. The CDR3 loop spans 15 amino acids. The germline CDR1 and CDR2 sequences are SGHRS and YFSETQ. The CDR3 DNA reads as TGCGCCAGCAGCCCCGGGACAGGGGAAAGCAATGGCTACACCTTC. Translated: CASSPGTGESNGYTF.

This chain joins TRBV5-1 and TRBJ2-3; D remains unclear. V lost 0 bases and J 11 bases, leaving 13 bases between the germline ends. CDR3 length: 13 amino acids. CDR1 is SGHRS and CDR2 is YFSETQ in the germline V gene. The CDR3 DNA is TGCGCCAGCAGCTTGGGACGTAGAGATGTGCAGTATTTT. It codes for CASSLGRRDVQYF. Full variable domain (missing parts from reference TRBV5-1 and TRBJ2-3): KAGVTQTPRYLIKTRGQQVTLSCSPISGHRSVSWYQQTPGQGLQFLFEYFSETQRNKGNFPGRFSGRQFSNSRSEMNVSTLELGDSALYLCASSLGRRDVQYFGPGTRLTVL.